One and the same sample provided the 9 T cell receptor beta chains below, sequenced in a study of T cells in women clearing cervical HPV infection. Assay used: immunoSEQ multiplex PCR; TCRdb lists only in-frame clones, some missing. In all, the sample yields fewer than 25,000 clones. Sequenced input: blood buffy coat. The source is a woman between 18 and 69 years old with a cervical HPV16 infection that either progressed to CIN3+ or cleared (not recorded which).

CDR3 bases read: TGCGCCAGCAGCGGAACAGGGGCTTGGCTTTCGGATACG. Translation: CASSGTGAWLSDT. The CDR3 as a whole reads CASSGTGAWLSDTQYF. This sequence joins TRBV5-1 and TRBJ2-3; TRBD1 matches 7 bases. The CDR3 is cut off 3 residues early in the read; its end comes from the germline J gene. The CDR3 is made up of 16 amino acids. V gave up 4 bases and J gave up 6 bases; unmatched junction bases: 14. Germline V gives CDR1 SGHRS, CDR2 YFSETQ.

CDR3 bases read: TGCAGTGCTACCTCAGGGGAGGCTGTACTACAAGAGACC. It is translated as CSATSGEAVLQET. The full CDR3 protein reads CSATSGEAVLQETQYF. The rearrangement joins TRBV20-1 to TRBJ2-5; D may match TRBD1 or TRBD2 (6 bases each). With the read ending 3 residues before the CDR3 end, the germline J gene is used to fill in that end. Trimming took 4 bases from V and 2 from J, leaving 20 bases between them. This CDR3 contains 16 residues. Germline V gives CDR1 DFQATT, CDR2 SNEGSKA (reference sequence).

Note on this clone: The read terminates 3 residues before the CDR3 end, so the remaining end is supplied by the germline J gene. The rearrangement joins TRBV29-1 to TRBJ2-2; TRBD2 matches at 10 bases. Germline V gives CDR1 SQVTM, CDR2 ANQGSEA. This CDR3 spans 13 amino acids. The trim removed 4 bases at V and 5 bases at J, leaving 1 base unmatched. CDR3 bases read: TGCAGCGTTGGGACTAGCGGAACCGGGGAG. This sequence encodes CSVGTSGTGE. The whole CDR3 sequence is CSVGTSGTGELFF.

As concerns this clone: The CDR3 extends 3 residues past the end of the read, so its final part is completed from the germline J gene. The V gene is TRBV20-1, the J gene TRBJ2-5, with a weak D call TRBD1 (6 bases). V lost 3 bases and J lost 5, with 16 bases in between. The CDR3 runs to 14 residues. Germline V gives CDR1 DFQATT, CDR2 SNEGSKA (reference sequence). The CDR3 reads CSASALDRGETQYF. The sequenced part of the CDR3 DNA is TGCAGTGCTAGCGCCTTGGACAGAGGGGAGACC.

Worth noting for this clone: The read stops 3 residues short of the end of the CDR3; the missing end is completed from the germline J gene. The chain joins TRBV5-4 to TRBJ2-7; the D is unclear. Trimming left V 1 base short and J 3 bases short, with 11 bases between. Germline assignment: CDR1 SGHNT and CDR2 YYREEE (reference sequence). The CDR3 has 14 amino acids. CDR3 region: CASSLRQDFYEQYF. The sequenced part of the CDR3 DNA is TGTGCCAGCAGCTTGAGGCAGGATTTCTACGAG.

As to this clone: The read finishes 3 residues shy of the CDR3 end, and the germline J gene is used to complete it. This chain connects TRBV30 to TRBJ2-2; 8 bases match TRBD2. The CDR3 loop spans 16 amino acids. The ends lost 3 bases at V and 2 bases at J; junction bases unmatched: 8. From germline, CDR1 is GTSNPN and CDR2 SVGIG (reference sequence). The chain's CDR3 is CAWRSAGGENTGELFF. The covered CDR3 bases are TGTGCCTGGAGAAGTGCGGGGGGCGAAAACACCGGGGAG.

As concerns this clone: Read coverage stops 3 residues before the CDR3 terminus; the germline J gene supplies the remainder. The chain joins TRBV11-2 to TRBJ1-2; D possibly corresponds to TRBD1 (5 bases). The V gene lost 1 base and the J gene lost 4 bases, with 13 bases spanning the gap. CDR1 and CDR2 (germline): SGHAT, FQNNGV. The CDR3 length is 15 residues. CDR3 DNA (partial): TGTGCCAGCAGCTTAGGTACCGGAGGGGCCTATGGC. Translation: CASSLGTGGAYG. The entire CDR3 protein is CASSLGTGGAYGYTF.

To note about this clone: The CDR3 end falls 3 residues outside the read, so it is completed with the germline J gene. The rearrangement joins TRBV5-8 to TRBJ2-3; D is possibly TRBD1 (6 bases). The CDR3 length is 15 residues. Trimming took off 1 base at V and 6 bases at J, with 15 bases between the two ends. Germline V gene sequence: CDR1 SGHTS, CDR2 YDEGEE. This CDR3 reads CASSLYRAFGDTQYF. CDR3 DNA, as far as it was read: TGTGCCAGCAGCTTGTACAGGGCATTCGGGGATACG.

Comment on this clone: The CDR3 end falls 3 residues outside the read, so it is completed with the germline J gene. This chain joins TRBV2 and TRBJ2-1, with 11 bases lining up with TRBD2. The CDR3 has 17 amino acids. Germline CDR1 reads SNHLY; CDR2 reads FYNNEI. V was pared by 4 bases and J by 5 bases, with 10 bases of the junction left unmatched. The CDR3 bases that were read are TGTGCCAGCAGTGGGGATAGAGTTAGCGGGGGGGACAATGAG. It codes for CASSGDRVSGGDNE. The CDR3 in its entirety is CASSGDRVSGGDNEQFF.